This TCR beta chain was identified in a study of OX40 agonist ivuxolimab in advanced cancers. With respect to the entire study: Ivuxolimab was an agonistic, fully human IgG2 monoclonal antibody directed against OX40 (CD134), a costimulatory receptor. Intravenous ivuxolimab was administered to patients every 2 weeks at six dose levels: 0.01, 0.1, 0.3, 1.5, 3 and 10 mg/kg. Of the roughly 50 dose-escalation patients, hepatocellular carcinoma was present in about 20, melanoma in approximately 15, renal cell carcinoma in 9 and head and neck cancer in 9. In the dose-escalation cohort, 82.7% of patients were male, and the mean age was approximately 60 years, with a range of roughly 20 to 85. Prior anti-PD-1, anti-PD-L1 or anti-CTLA-4 therapy was permitted, and checkpoint inhibitors had been received by about 36% of dose-escalation patients. Partial responses occurred in three dose-escalation patients: two with cutaneous melanoma and one with hepatocellular carcinoma. Peripheral TCRbeta sequencing aimed to test whether ivuxolimab altered TCR sequence diversity and caused clonal T-cell expansion. The paper covers the monotherapy dose-escalation part of the phase I ivuxolimab trial, which included N ≈ 57 patients. Paper-wide results and their limitations: On average, CD8+ T cells showed more expanded clones than CD4+ T cells after ivuxolimab. In the 0.1-3.0 mg/kg groups, partial responders were among the patients with the lowest normalized peripheral clonal expansion, particularly in CD8+ T cells. At doses of 0.1 to 3.0 mg/kg, clonal expansion of both CD4+ and CD8+ T cells in blood was seen between baseline and week 6. Low levels of normalized T-cell clonal expansion were also seen in some patients who did not respond. The antigen specificity of the peripheral T cells that underwent clonal expansion was not determined.

Patients with autoimmune disease history or receiving systemic immunosuppression were excluded from the trial. Peripheral blood for TCR sequencing was drawn from every dose cohort at baseline, at cycle 4 day 1 and at cycle 7 day 1. The samples were taken from a phase I, first-in-human, multicenter, open-label dose-escalation trial of ivuxolimab. Adults with locally advanced or metastatic melanoma, renal cell carcinoma, hepatocellular carcinoma or head and neck squamous cell carcinoma were enrolled in the trial. Before TCR sequencing, CD4+ T cells and CD8+ T cells from peripheral blood were sorted into separate populations. CDR1 and CDR2, per the germline V gene (reference sequence), are MNHNY and SVGAGI. The CDR3 runs 15 residues from the cysteine to the phenylalanine. The kept DNA is CDR3 alone, 45 bases in frame from the first base. The germline V and J ends show losses of 6 bases and 8 bases respectively, and no gene match explains 12 bases of the junction.

About this clone itself: Its target antigen remains unknown. Base-call qualities are not available, and no considerably larger clone is one nucleotide away.

Genomic DNA was isolated from the sorted cells so that the TCRbeta CDR3 region could be sequenced. TCRbeta CDR3 regions were sequenced using the immunoSEQ Assay. TCRdb carries this immuneACCESS record with in-frame sequences only. Its versions omit some clonotypes, under half of them owing to an unresolved V gene in the studies checked, with the rest unexplained. This sample gives around 67,000 clones in total; about four fifths of them show up just once. Together, the top ten hold approximately 1.3% of the sample. This TCR was sampled from an adult with an advanced solid tumor such as melanoma, head and neck, liver or kidney cancer. The rearranged chain carries TRBV6-6 and TRBJ2-1, and 8 junction bases match TRBD2. Sequences were derived from CD4+ or CD8+ T cells sorted from blood, sampled in a trial of the OX40 agonist ivuxolimab. The CDR3 sequence is CASRPSGGEFYEQFF. The DNA reads as follows: TGTGCCAGCAGACCGAGCGGGGGAGAGTTCTATGAGCAGTTCTTC.